Listed below are T cell receptor beta chains from one sample, sequenced in a study of shared clonotypes between healthy human individuals. The method was immunoSEQ multiplex PCR; TCRdb's version includes in-frame clones alone and lacks a portion of them. The sample includes roughly 1,500,000 clones, about 98% seen only once; the top ten take roughly 0.42%. Specimen: naive CD4+ T cells sorted from blood. The receptors derive from a man aged 30 to 39 in good health. The CDR3 runs from the conserved cysteine through the conserved F or W. The D gene is left open where the match is weak. The size of a clone is reported for some rows only, either as once, few or many, or as a class for expanded clones.

CDR3: CASSPRRYSNQPQHF
J: TRBJ1-5
length: 15
D: -
size: -
V: TRBV18

CDR3: CASSIEIGVRLVHF
J: TRBJ1-5
length: 14
D: -
size: -
V: TRBV19

CDR3: CASGAAGSYNEQFF
J: TRBJ2-1
length: 14
D: -
size: -
V: TRBV7-9

CDR3: CASSFTGQSSGNTIYF
J: TRBJ1-3
length: 16
D: -
size: -
V: TRBV7-9

CDR3: CASSRDSLSYEQYF
J: TRBJ2-7
length: 14
D: TRBD1
size: -
V: TRBV5-1

CDR3: CAISAGQGTSGNTIYF
J: TRBJ1-3
length: 16
D: -
size: -
V: TRBV10-3

CDR3: CASSVQGNTEAFF
J: TRBJ1-1
length: 13
D: -
size: -
V: TRBV2

CDR3: CASSQNLLDRGGTF
J: TRBJ1-2
length: 14
D: TRBD1
size: -
V: TRBV28

CDR3: CASKEGHDVTEAFF
J: TRBJ1-1
length: 14
D: -
size: once
V: TRBV5-1

CDR3: CASSRDSLQPNYGYTF
J: TRBJ1-2
length: 16
D: TRBD1
size: -
V: TRBV5-5

CDR3: CASSARPPNEQFF
J: TRBJ2-1
length: 13
D: -
size: few
V: TRBV7-6

CDR3: CASTPGRQKSYEQYF
J: TRBJ2-7
length: 15
D: -
size: -
V: TRBV6-1

CDR3: CASSVLRTGGAGTGELFF
J: TRBJ2-2
length: 18
D: TRBD1
size: -
V: TRBV2

CDR3: CASSREYEQYF
J: TRBJ2-7
length: 11
D: -
size: -
V: TRBV5-1

CDR3: CASGLIQGASIGELFF
J: TRBJ2-2
length: 16
D: TRBD1
size: -
V: TRBV7-6

CDR3: CASHTSGAYNEQFF
J: TRBJ2-1
length: 14
D: TRBD2
size: -
V: TRBV18

CDR3: CASSQARTDNEQFF
J: TRBJ2-1
length: 14
D: -
size: -
V: TRBV4-1

CDR3: CASSPRAGEVNEQFF
J: TRBJ2-1
length: 15
D: TRBD2
size: -
V: TRBV2

CDR3: CATQWGGRVPGELFF
J: TRBJ2-2
length: 15
D: TRBD2
size: -
V: TRBV28

CDR3: CSGVPALVSDTQYF
J: TRBJ2-3
length: 14
D: -
size: -
V: TRBV29-1

CDR3: CASSITPRGSSYEQYF
J: TRBJ2-7
length: 16
D: -
size: -
V: TRBV19

CDR3: CASSQFREQFF
J: TRBJ2-1
length: 11
D: -
size: -
V: TRBV6-6

CDR3: CATSRGSQANEKLFF
J: TRBJ1-4
length: 15
D: -
size: -
V: TRBV15

CDR3: CASSLWGPGPGELFF
J: TRBJ2-2
length: 15
D: -
size: -
V: TRBV27

CDR3: CASSEMGSGANVLTF
J: TRBJ2-6
length: 15
D: -
size: -
V: TRBV2

CDR3: CASSDHGGHPYNEQFF
J: TRBJ2-1
length: 16
D: -
size: -
V: TRBV10-2

CDR3: CASVSGTGVYNEQFF
J: TRBJ2-1
length: 15
D: TRBD1
size: -
V: TRBV7-9

CDR3: CASSSRGLESTDTQYF
J: TRBJ2-3
length: 16
D: -
size: -
V: TRBV5-1

CDR3: CARRPGRSLENTEAFF
J: TRBJ1-1
length: 16
D: -
size: -
V: TRBV2

CDR3: CSVDTGAGTDTQYF
J: TRBJ2-3
length: 14
D: -
size: -
V: TRBV29-1

CDR3: CASSGGTSGQQETQYF
J: TRBJ2-5
length: 16
D: TRBD2
size: -
V: TRBV10-1

CDR3: CASSVATGSGQFF
J: TRBJ2-1
length: 13
D: -
size: -
V: TRBV9

CDR3: CASSLGLRETQYF
J: TRBJ2-5
length: 13
D: -
size: -
V: TRBV7-8

CDR3: CASSMALAGGQGDTQYF
J: TRBJ2-3
length: 17
D: TRBD2
size: -
V: TRBV19

CDR3: CASSFGPQPEPQHF
J: TRBJ1-5
length: 14
D: -
size: -
V: TRBV9

CDR3: CASSPPLFLEQDRARGELFF
J: TRBJ2-2
length: 20
D: TRBD1
size: -
V: TRBV18

CDR3: CASSERGPSGRVDWQFF
J: TRBJ2-1
length: 17
D: TRBD2
size: -
V: TRBV2

CDR3: CASSLFPGTVNTEAFF
J: TRBJ1-1
length: 16
D: TRBD1
size: -
V: TRBV14

CDR3: CASSYGTSGRALNEQFF
J: TRBJ2-1
length: 17
D: TRBD2
size: -
V: TRBV5-1

CDR3: CASSPKTGSYEQYF
J: TRBJ2-7
length: 14
D: TRBD1
size: -
V: TRBV18

CDR3: CASSPTISGKGDTQYF
J: TRBJ2-3
length: 16
D: TRBD2
size: once
V: TRBV18

CDR3: CASSPARLNTGELFF
J: TRBJ2-2
length: 15
D: -
size: once
V: TRBV18

CDR3: CASSVGVELDYGYTF
J: TRBJ1-2
length: 15
D: -
size: -
V: TRBV9

CDR3: CASSQDAGHEQFF
J: TRBJ2-1
length: 13
D: -
size: -
V: TRBV4-3

CDR3: CASSVGSGRAIGDYEQFF
J: TRBJ2-1
length: 18
D: TRBD2
size: -
V: TRBV9

CDR3: CASSSSRFYNQPQHF
J: TRBJ1-5
length: 15
D: -
size: -
V: TRBV5-6

CDR3: CASSPTLDSYNEQFF
J: TRBJ2-1
length: 15
D: -
size: -
V: TRBV7-9

CDR3: CASSYSVSQGQETQYF
J: TRBJ2-5
length: 16
D: -
size: -
V: TRBV6-5

CDR3: CASSLVAAGLNEQFF
J: TRBJ2-1
length: 15
D: -
size: -
V: TRBV5-1

CDR3: CSVQGGGTEAFF
J: TRBJ1-1
length: 12
D: -
size: -
V: TRBV29-1

CDR3: CASSLGGTKDGEQFF
J: TRBJ2-1
length: 15
D: -
size: -
V: TRBV5-1

CDR3: CASSPPSITGELFF
J: TRBJ2-2
length: 14
D: -
size: -
V: TRBV18